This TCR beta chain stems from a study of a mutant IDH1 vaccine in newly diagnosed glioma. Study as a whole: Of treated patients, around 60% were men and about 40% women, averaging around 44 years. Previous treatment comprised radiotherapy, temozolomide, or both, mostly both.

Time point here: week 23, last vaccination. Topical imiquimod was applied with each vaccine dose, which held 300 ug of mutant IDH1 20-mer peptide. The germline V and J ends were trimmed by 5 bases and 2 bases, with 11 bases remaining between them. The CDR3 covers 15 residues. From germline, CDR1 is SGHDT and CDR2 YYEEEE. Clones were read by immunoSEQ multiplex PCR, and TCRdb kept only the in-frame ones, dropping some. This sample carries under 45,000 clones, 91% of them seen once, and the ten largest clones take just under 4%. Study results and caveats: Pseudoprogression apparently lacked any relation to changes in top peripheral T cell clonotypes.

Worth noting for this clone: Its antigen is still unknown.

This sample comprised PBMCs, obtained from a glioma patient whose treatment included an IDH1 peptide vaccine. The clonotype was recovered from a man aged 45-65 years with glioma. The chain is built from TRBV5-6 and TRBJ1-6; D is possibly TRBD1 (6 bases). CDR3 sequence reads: CASRRGGAYNSPLHF. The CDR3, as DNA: TGTGCCAGCAGAAGGGGGGGCGCCTATAATTCACCCCTCCACTTT.